These T cell receptor beta chains were read from a single sample in a study of T cells in Graves' hyperthyroidism and ophthalmopathy. In TCRdb, the multiplex PCR reads were re-called with MiXCR into one record per CDR3 protein. The sample contains 550,000 to 800,000 distinct CDR3 sequences, roughly 17% of which appear only once. Sequenced input: blood. The receptors come from a man aged 45 to 65 with Graves' hyperthyroidism. The CDR3 runs from the conserved cysteine through the conserved F or W. The order of the fields is J gene, V gene, clone size, D gene, CDR3 DNA, CDR3 protein. The D gene is left open where the match is weak. Clone sizes are given selectively: once, few, many, or a class where the clone is expanded.

TRBJ2-3,TRBV7-2,many,-,TGTGCCAGCAGCTTAGAACTACAGGATACGCAGTATTTT,CASSLELQDTQYF
TRBJ2-2,TRBV20-1,few,TRBD2,TGCAGTGCACAGACTAGCGGGAGGCTCACCGGGGAGCTGTTTTTT,CSAQTSGRLTGELFF
TRBJ2-7,TRBV2,many,-,TGTGCCAGCAGTGAAGATATGGGGCAGGGCTACGAGCAGTACTTC,CASSEDMGQGYEQYF
TRBJ1-2,TRBV2,many,-,TGTGCCAGCAGTGAATACCTCGGCTACACCTTC,CASSEYLGYTF
TRBJ1-2,TRBV28,-,TRBD1,TGTGCCAGCAGTTTATTGGCTATAGGTGGGACAGGGAACTATGGCTACACCTTC,CASSLLAIGGTGNYGYTF
TRBJ1-1,TRBV6-2/TRBV6-3,few,TRBD1,TGTGCCAGCAGTAGGACAGGGGCCGCGCCAAAACTAAACACTGAAGCTTTCTTT,CASSRTGAAPKLNTEAFF
TRBJ2-7,TRBV24-1,-,-,TGTGCCACCAGTGATCCGACTGCCTCCTCCTACGAGCAGTACTTC,CATSDPTASSYEQYF
TRBJ2-3,TRBV24-1,-,-,TGTGCCACCAGTGATGTCCTTAAGACAGATACGCAGTATTTT,CATSDVLKTDTQYF
TRBJ1-1,TRBV14,-,-,TGTGCCAGCAGCCAGAGGCCGAACACTGAAGCTTTCTTT,CASSQRPNTEAFF
TRBJ2-1,TRBV10-3,few,TRBD2,TGTGCCATCAGTGAGCCGGGACTAGGGGGCAATGAGCAGTTCTTC,CAISEPGLGGNEQFF
TRBJ2-1,TRBV5-1,few,TRBD1,TGCGCCAGCAGCTCCGGACAGGGGGTCTCGACCTACAATGAGCAGTTCTTC,CASSSGQGVSTYNEQFF
TRBJ2-1,TRBV7-3,-,TRBD2,TGTGCCAGCAGCCCCCAACCGGGACTAGAATTTGAGAATGAGCAGTTCTTC,CASSPQPGLEFENEQFF
TRBJ2-1,TRBV7-9,many,TRBD2,TGTGCCAGCAGCCCGGGGACTAGGGTGTACGATGAGCAGTTCTTC,CASSPGTRVYDEQFF
TRBJ2-1,TRBV28,many,-,TGTGCCACCGGGGCGCAGGGGTTTTATGAGCAGTTCTTC,CATGAQGFYEQFF
TRBJ2-2,TRBV10-3,few,TRBD2,TGTGCCATCAGTGCCAGCGGGATGAACACCGGGGAGCTGTTTTTT,CAISASGMNTGELFF
TRBJ2-7,TRBV27,few,TRBD1,TGTGCCAGCAGCACCATTGGGACAGGGAGCGCCGCCTACGAGCAGTACTTC,CASSTIGTGSAAYEQYF
TRBJ2-7,TRBV27,few,-,TGTGCCAGCAGTCTCGCGCGGGGGCAGTACTTC,CASSLARGQYF
TRBJ2-1,TRBV20-1,many,TRBD2,TGCAGTGCTTTCAGCGGGAGAGGCTTGAATGAGCAGTTCTTC,CSAFSGRGLNEQFF
TRBJ2-3,TRBV7-9,-,-,TGTGCCAGCAGCCCTGTAGCGGAAAGTCCAGATACGCAGTATTTT,CASSPVAESPDTQYF
TRBJ2-3,TRBV11-2,few,TRBD2,TGTGCCAGCAGCTTAGATCGCGGGAGTCGGGCTAGCACAGATACGCAGTATTTT,CASSLDRGSRASTDTQYF
TRBJ1-5,TRBV18,-,-,TGTGCCAGCTCACCAGGACAGAAGAATCAGCCCCAGCATTTT,CASSPGQKNQPQHF
TRBJ2-7,TRBV29-1,-,-,TGCAACGCCTGCCAATCCGTTTCCTACGAGCAGTACTTC,CNACQSVSYEQYF
TRBJ2-5,TRBV12-3/TRBV12-4,many,TRBD2,TGTGCCAGCAGCTTTGTAAGCGGGAGTCCCCAAGAGACCCAGTACTTC,CASSFVSGSPQETQYF
TRBJ1-5,TRBV19,few,-,TGTGCCAGTAGTTTGTACGGGCGGGAGCCCCAGCATTTT,CASSLYGREPQHF
TRBJ2-1,TRBV20-1,few,TRBD2,TGCAGTGCTGTTCCACTAGCGGGGTCCTACAATGAGCAGTTCTTC,CSAVPLAGSYNEQFF
TRBJ2-7,TRBV10-2,-,-,TGCGCCTGGGGGCTTGATGAATACGAGCAGTACTTC,CAWGLDEYEQYF
TRBJ2-1,TRBV2,many,-,TGTGCCAGCAGTAGTGTGCAAGAGCAGTTCTTC,CASSSVQEQFF
TRBJ1-1,TRBV7-2,many,-,TGTGCCAGCAGCTCTCACAGGGCGAACACTGAAGCTTTCTTT,CASSSHRANTEAFF
TRBJ1-2,TRBV30,-,-,TGTGCCTGGAGTGTTAATAGGGGTTATGGCTACACCTTC,CAWSVNRGYGYTF
TRBJ2-1,TRBV7-2,few,TRBD1,TGTGCCAGCAGCGTAGGACAGGACGACAATGAGCAGTTCTTC,CASSVGQDDNEQFF
TRBJ1-1,TRBV12-3/TRBV12-4,many,-,TGTGCCAGCACTCTCTCGGCGGGAACTGAAGCTTTCTTT,CASTLSAGTEAFF
TRBJ1-1,TRBV5-1,-,-,TGCGCCAGCAGCTTGCTACAGGAGGACACTGAAGCTTTCTTT,CASSLLQEDTEAFF
TRBJ2-7,TRBV7-2,many,-,TGTGCCAGCAGGCCAACCCCGGGGGTCTGGGAGCAGTACTTC,CASRPTPGVWEQYF
TRBJ2-7,TRBV5-5,-,-,TGTGCCAGCAGCCACGGCGTCAGGGGCGTCTACGAGCAGTACTTC,CASSHGVRGVYEQYF
TRBJ2-7,TRBV10-3,few,-,TGTGCCTCCCGTGAAGGGAGGAACGAGCAGTACTTC,CASREGRNEQYF
TRBJ1-5,TRBV18,many,-,TGTGCCAGCTCAGCTTCGGGTAGACAGGATCAGCCCCAGCATTTT,CASSASGRQDQPQHF
TRBJ1-4,TRBV6-2/TRBV6-3,few,-,TGTGCCAGCAGTTACGATGCAACTAATGAAAAACTGTTTTTT,CASSYDATNEKLFF
TRBJ2-4,TRBV5-1,-,TRBD1,TGCGCCAGCAGCTGGGCCGGACAGGGGAAAAACATTCAGTACTTC,CASSWAGQGKNIQYF
TRBJ2-1,TRBV14,-,TRBD2,TGTGCCAGCAGCCAAGTTTCTAGCGGGAGGGCCGGGAACAATGAGCAGTTCTTC,CASSQVSSGRAGNNEQFF
TRBJ1-6,TRBV19,many,TRBD1,TGTGCCGGATGGACAGGAGATAATTCACCCCTCCACTTT,CAGWTGDNSPLHF